This T cell receptor beta chain originates from a study of shared clonotypes between healthy human individuals. Study background: Serving as donors were two women and a few men, whose ages spanned 18 to 49.

Several immunoSEQ plates held equal portions of the genomic DNA taken from each subset. Authors' methods: ImmunoSEQ sequences covered only the junction and lacked quality scores; filtering therefore differed. Method: immunoSEQ multiplex PCR; TCRdb's copy keeps in-frame clones and lacks some. V, J and clone size are those of that table, while D and trimming were read from the DNA. In the table there are about half a million clones, roughly 80% of which are singletons. Adults of Caucasian background living in Nashville, Tennessee made up all donors. Germline assignment: CDR1 KGHSH and CDR2 LQKENI. CDR3 length: 17 residues. J was trimmed by 2 bases and V by 3 bases; bases with no gene match: 6.

The V call is TRBV18, the J call TRBJ2-6; TRBD1 matches 8 bases. This TCR derives from a woman aged 40 to 50 in good health. Some clones in this sample may be carry-over from other donors' samples. Input material: PBMCs. The chain's CDR3 is CASSPRQGPTGANVLTF. Here the CDR3 DNA reads TGTGCCAGCTCACCGAGACAGGGGCCTACTGGGGCCAACGTCCTGACTTTC.